This is a list of T cell receptor beta chains from one sample in a study of regulatory T cells in long-lasting Graves disease. TCRdb re-called the multiplex PCR reads through MiXCR, storing one row per CDR3 protein. This table holds 390,000 or so distinct CDR3 sequences, approximately 25% found once. The sample was peripheral blood mononuclear cells (PBMCs), taken when the disease was refractory, from a patient treated with antithyroid drugs. These receptors originate from a woman in her 40s with Graves disease. Each CDR3 is given with its conserved first and last residue. The size entry is marked missing in some rows and otherwise reads once, few, many or a size class.

J	V	size	length	CDR3
TRBJ1-2	TRBV27	few	13	CASSRTGERSYTF
TRBJ2-5	TRBV7-2	few	14	CASSFPPNQETQYF
TRBJ1-4	TRBV3-1	NA	16	CASSQRDRGFGEKLFF
TRBJ1-5	TRBV7-2	few	14	CASSFKGVNQPQHF
TRBJ1-3	TRBV2	NA	12	CASSATGNTIYF
TRBJ2-1	TRBV19	NA	13	CASSIVLRGEQFF
TRBJ2-7	TRBV12-3/TRBV12-4	many	16	CASSLDPTSGRDEQYF
TRBJ2-3	TRBV28	NA	14	CASSFAGTRNTQYF
TRBJ1-5	TRBV28	many	13	CASTDRWYQPQHF
TRBJ1-5	TRBV20-1	once	13	CSAPQGADQPQHF
TRBJ1-1	TRBV28	many	12	CASSSDTAEAFF
TRBJ2-6	TRBV29-1	NA	16	CSVGTGERLGANVLTF
TRBJ1-6	TRBV20-1	many	16	CSARDLGQFLNSPLHF
TRBJ2-1	TRBV7-9	NA	14	CASSLGTGSTEQFF
TRBJ2-1	TRBV6-1	NA	17	CASSRTKTSGSYNEQFF
TRBJ2-5	TRBV4-1	NA	15	CASSQGPRNQETQYF
TRBJ1-3	TRBV6-1	few	14	CASSTRGTGNTIYF
TRBJ2-3	TRBV20-1	few	14	CSAADRGWTDTQYF
TRBJ2-7	TRBV27	NA	13	CASSWRGSYEQYF
TRBJ1-1	TRBV20-1	NA	16	CSADIPGQGVNTEAFF
TRBJ1-4	TRBV3-1	few	14	CASSQDGRGGKLFF
TRBJ1-1	TRBV12-3/TRBV12-4	many	13	CASSFEMNTEAFF
TRBJ2-4	TRBV2	many	15	CASSEHSTRRNIQYF
TRBJ2-2	TRBV7-2	few	14	CASSLAHFTGELFF
TRBJ1-1	TRBV5-5	NA	15	CASSILGQANTEAFF
TRBJ1-2	TRBV29-1	few	12	CSVEGRFHDYTF
TRBJ2-7	TRBV20-1	NA	14	CSASYPGAIYEQYF
TRBJ2-7	TRBV20-1	few	14	CSAHGPQWGFEQYF
TRBJ2-5	TRBV18	NA	17	CASSPPRLAGGIETQYF
TRBJ2-1	TRBV28	few	10	CASSWNEQFF